The rows below give T cell receptor beta chains drawn from one sample of a study of response to subunit inactivated influenza vaccine. TCRdb reprocessed the RT-PCR reads with MiXCR, giving one entry per CDR3 protein. The table lists about 650,000 distinct CDR3 sequences, about 15% of them singletons. The sample consisted of PBMCs from blood, taken around 14 days before vaccination. These receptor sequences come from a man aged 50-60 years who received an inactivated influenza vaccine. The CDR3 runs from the conserved cysteine through the conserved F or W. The order of the fields is CDR3 protein, CDR3 DNA, J gene, V gene, clone size, D gene. D genes are given only for firm matches. Expanded clones are given a class, and other clones once, few, many or no size at all.

CASSLEADSSYNEQFF	TGTGCCAGCAGCTTAGAAGCGGATAGCTCCTACAATGAGCAGTTCTTC	TRBJ2-1	TRBV7-2	few	NA
CASSLGLGFTGELFF	TGTGCCAGCAGTCTCGGACTAGGTTTCACCGGGGAGCTGTTTTTT	TRBJ2-2	TRBV12-3/TRBV12-4	many	TRBD2
CASSGVSAVRETQYF	TGTGCCAGCAGTGGTGTTAGCGCCGTACGGGAGACCCAGTACTTC	TRBJ2-5	TRBV6-1	NA	NA
CASRSPSGGSYNEQFF	TGTGCCAGTAGATCTCCTAGCGGGGGCTCCTACAATGAGCAGTTCTTC	TRBJ2-1	TRBV19	few	TRBD2
CASSRGVENTEAFF	TGTGCCAGCAGCAGGGGGGTTGAGAACACTGAAGCTTTCTTT	TRBJ1-1	TRBV12-3/TRBV12-4	few	TRBD1
CSVSQGWAKNIQYF	TGCAGCGTTTCACAGGGGTGGGCCAAAAACATTCAGTACTTC	TRBJ2-4	TRBV29-1	many	TRBD1
CASRLRAGGNQPQHF	TGTGCCAGCCGTCTACGGGCAGGCGGGAATCAGCCCCAGCATTTT	TRBJ1-5	TRBV7-2	NA	NA
CASTPLSGQGFYGYTF	TGTGCCAGCACCCCCCTTTCCGGACAGGGGTTCTATGGCTACACCTTC	TRBJ1-2	TRBV6-1	few	TRBD1
CSASWLARTDTQYF	TGCAGTGCTAGCTGGCTAGCGAGAACAGATACGCAGTATTTT	TRBJ2-3	TRBV20-1	few	NA
CASSLDGSVIHF	TGTGCCAGCAGCTTGGACGGATCGGTAATCCACTTT	TRBJ1-6	TRBV5-4	NA	NA
CAISPGRLAAAYEQYF	TGTGCCATCAGTCCGGGGAGACTAGCGGCCGCCTACGAGCAGTACTTC	TRBJ2-7	TRBV10-3	NA	TRBD2
CASSPRQGASYEQYF	TGTGCCAGCAGCCCTAGGCAGGGGGCATCCTACGAGCAGTACTTC	TRBJ2-7	TRBV5-5	few	TRBD1
CASSLGAGTNYGYTF	TGCGCCAGCAGCTTGGGGGCAGGAACGAACTATGGCTACACCTTC	TRBJ1-2	TRBV5-1	many	NA
CASSLEGTFFETQYF	TGTGCCAGCAGCTTAGAAGGGACTTTTTTTGAGACCCAGTACTTC	TRBJ2-5	TRBV11-1	NA	NA
CASSYSGEGNRYGYTF	TGTGCCAGCAGTTACTCGGGTGAAGGGAACCGCTATGGCTACACCTTC	TRBJ1-2	TRBV6-2/TRBV6-3	NA	NA